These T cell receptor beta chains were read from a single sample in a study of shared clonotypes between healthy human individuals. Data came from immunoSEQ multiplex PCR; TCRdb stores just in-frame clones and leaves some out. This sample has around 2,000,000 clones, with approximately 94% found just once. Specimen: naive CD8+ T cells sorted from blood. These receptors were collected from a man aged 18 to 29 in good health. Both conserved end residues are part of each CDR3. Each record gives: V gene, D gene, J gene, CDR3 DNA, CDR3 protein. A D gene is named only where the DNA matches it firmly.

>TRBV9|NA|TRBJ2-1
TGTGCCAGCAGCCCCAGTAGCCCTGAGCAGTTCTTC
CASSPSSPEQFF
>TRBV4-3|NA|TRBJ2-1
TGCGCCAGCAGCCAGGGGGCCTATGAGCAGTTCTTC
CASSQGAYEQFF
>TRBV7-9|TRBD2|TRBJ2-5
TGTGCCAGCAGGGGTAGCGGGGGCCTCCAAGAGACCCAGTACTTC
CASRGSGGLQETQYF
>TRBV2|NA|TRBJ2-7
TGTGCCAGCAGTGACGGGACTGACATGGAGCAGTACTTC
CASSDGTDMEQYF
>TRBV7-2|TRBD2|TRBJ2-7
TGTGCCAGCAGCGTCTTTAGCGGGAGCTACGAGCAGTACTTC
CASSVFSGSYEQYF
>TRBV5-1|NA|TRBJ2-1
TGCGCCAGCAGCTTGGAGGGGGGCTCCTACAATGAGCAGTTCTTC
CASSLEGGSYNEQFF
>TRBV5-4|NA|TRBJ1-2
TGTGCCAGCAGCTTGTCCCGGGACACCTATAACTATGGCTACACCTTC
CASSLSRDTYNYGYTF
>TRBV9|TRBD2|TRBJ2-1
TGTGCCAGCAGCGCCTGGCGAGGACTAGCGTACAATGAGCAGTTCTTC
CASSAWRGLAYNEQFF
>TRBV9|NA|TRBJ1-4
TGTGCCAGCAGCCTTTCCCCCCTACGGGCAGATGAAAAACTGTTTTTT
CASSLSPLRADEKLFF
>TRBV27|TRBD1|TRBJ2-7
TGTGCCAGCAGTTTAGACAGGGGGCCCTACGAGCAGTACTTC
CASSLDRGPYEQYF
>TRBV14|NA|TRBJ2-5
TGTGCCAGCAGCCAAACAGGGCACCAAGAGACCCAGTACTTC
CASSQTGHQETQYF
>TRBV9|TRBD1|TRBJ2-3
TGTGCCAGCAGCTGGGACAGTGGGACGCAGTATTTT
CASSWDSGTQYF
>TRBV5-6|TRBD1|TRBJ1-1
TGTGCCAGCAGCTTGGTCACAGGGGGCACTGAAGCTTTCTTT
CASSLVTGGTEAFF
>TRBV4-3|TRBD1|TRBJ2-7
TGCGCCAGCAGCCAAGACCGGGACAGGTCCTACGAGCAGTACTTC
CASSQDRDRSYEQYF
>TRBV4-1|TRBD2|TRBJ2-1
TGCGCCAGCAGCCAAGCCCCGTTAGCGGGAGCGGTGAATGAGCAGTTCTTC
CASSQAPLAGAVNEQFF
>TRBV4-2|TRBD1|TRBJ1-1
TGTGCCAGCAGCCTGACACAGGGGGCCAACACTGAAGCTTTCTTT
CASSLTQGANTEAFF
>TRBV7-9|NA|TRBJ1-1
TGTGCCAGCAGCTTAGGGCAGGGAAACACTGAAGCTTTCTTT
CASSLGQGNTEAFF